These 8 T cell receptor beta chains share one sample of origin, sequenced in a study of blood T cell repertoires in COVID-19. Generated by immunoSEQ multiplex PCR, the TCRdb table keeps only in-frame clones and is missing some. The sample gives about 230,000 clones, approximately 88% of which show up once; around 30% is in the top ten. The sequenced sample was peripheral blood. The receptors were sampled from a man aged 40-49 years with acute or convalescent COVID-19.

This chain uses TRBV5-5 with TRBJ1-1; no definite D call. The CDR3 covers 14 residues. Trimming took off 0 bases at V and 0 bases at J, with 6 bases between the two ends. Germline V gene data show CDR1 as SGHKS and CDR2 as YYEKEE (reference sequence). For the CDR3, the DNA is TGTGCCAGCAGCTTGGGGCTTTTGAACACTGAAGCTTTCTTT. Translated: CASSLGLLNTEAFF.

This clone was counted a few times. This chain uses TRBV6-5 with TRBJ1-1; maybe TRBD1 (6 bases). CDR1 and CDR2 (germline): MNHEY, SVGAGI. The CDR3 length is 13 residues. The V and J ends lost 10 bases and 3 bases respectively, with 15 bases between them. The CDR3 reads CATARTADTEAFF. CDR3 bases: TGTGCCACGGCGCGGACAGCGGACACTGAAGCTTTCTTT.

The V call is TRBV6-5, the J call TRBJ1-2, with 7 bases that match TRBD1. The CDR3 totals 15 residues. V lost 0 bases and J lost 3; bases outside the gene matches: 4. CDR1 and CDR2 from the germline V gene are MNHEY and SVGAGI. This CDR3 is CASSYSGQRYYGYTF. DNA of the CDR3: TGTGCCAGCAGTTACTCGGGACAGCGATACTATGGCTACACCTTC.

The rearrangement links TRBV4-3 to TRBJ2-7; perhaps TRBD2 as D (6 bases). V lost 4 bases and J 7 bases, leaving 17 bases between the germline ends. The CDR3 is made up of 14 amino acids. Germline V gives CDR1 LGHNA, CDR2 YSLEER. CDR3 sequence (DNA): TGCGCCAGCAGCCGCGGGACTCACTCGGGGGAGCAGTACTTC. Its protein product is CASSRGTHSGEQYF.

V gene TRBV25-1 combines with J gene TRBJ2-2, with 10 bases matching TRBD1. V trimming: 3 bases; J trimming: 10 bases; junction bases outside the gene matches: 5. The V gene's germline CDR1 is MGHDK and CDR2 SYGVNS. The CDR3 spans 14 residues. The CDR3 is CASSDRDRGTELFF. In DNA, the CDR3 is TGTGCCAGCAGTGACCGGGACAGGGGAACGGAGCTGTTTTTT. The full variable domain, rest sourced from reference TRBV25-1 and TRBJ2-2, is EADIYQTPRYLVIGTGKKITLECSQTMGHDKMYWYQQDPGMELHLIHYSYGVNSTEKGDLSSESTVSRIRTEHFPLTLESARPSHTSQYLCASSDRDRGTELFFGEGSRLTVL.

This chain connects TRBV6-1 to TRBJ2-7, with 11 bases lining up with TRBD2. CDR1 is MNHNS and CDR2 is SASEGT in the germline V gene. The CDR3 has 17 residues. J gave up 3 bases and V 3 bases, and 10 bases lay outside the gene matches. This chain's CDR3 is CASSEPGLAVRHYEQYF. CDR3 DNA sequence: TGTGCCAGCAGTGAGCCGGGACTAGCGGTAAGGCACTACGAGCAGTACTTC.

The V gene is TRBV10-3, the J gene TRBJ2-7; 8 bases are a match to TRBD1. CDR1 and CDR2 (germline): ENHRY, SYGVKD. The junction had 4 bases not matched to a gene; V was cut back by 3 bases and J by 0 bases. This CDR3 contains 15 residues. The CDR3, as DNA: TGTGCCATCAGTGACGGGACAGGAAGCTCCTACGAGCAGTACTTC. Translated: CAISDGTGSSYEQYF.

V and J are TRBV6-2 or TRBV6-3 and TRBJ2-1; 8 bases are a match to TRBD2. Germline V gene lookup returns CDR1 MNHEY and CDR2 SVGEGT. This CDR3 spans 19 amino acids. V was pared by 2 bases and J by 0 bases, with 12 bases of the junction left unmatched. CDR3 DNA sequence: TGTGCCAGCAGTTACCGAACTAGGACTAGCCAACTCTCCTACAATGAGCAGTTCTTC. Amino acid sequence: CASSYRTRTSQLSYNEQFF.